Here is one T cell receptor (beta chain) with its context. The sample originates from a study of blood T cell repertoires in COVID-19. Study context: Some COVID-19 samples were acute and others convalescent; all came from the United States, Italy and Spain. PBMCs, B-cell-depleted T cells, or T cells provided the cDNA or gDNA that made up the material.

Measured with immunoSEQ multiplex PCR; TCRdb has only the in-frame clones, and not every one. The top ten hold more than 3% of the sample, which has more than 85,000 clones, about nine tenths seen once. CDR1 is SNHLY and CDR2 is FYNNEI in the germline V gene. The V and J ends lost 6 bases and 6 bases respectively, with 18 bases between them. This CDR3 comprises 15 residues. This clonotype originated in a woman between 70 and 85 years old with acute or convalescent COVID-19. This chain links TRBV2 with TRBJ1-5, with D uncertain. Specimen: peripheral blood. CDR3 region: CASRDDRARGQPQHF. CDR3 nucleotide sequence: TGTGCCAGCAGGGATGACCGGGCCCGGGGTCAGCCCCAGCATTTT. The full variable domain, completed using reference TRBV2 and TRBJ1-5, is EPEVTQTPSHQVTQMGQEVILRCVPISNHLYFYWYRQILGQKVEFLVSFYNNEISEKSEIFDDQFSVERPDGSNFTLKIRSTKLEDSAMYFCASRDDRARGQPQHFGDGTRLSIL.